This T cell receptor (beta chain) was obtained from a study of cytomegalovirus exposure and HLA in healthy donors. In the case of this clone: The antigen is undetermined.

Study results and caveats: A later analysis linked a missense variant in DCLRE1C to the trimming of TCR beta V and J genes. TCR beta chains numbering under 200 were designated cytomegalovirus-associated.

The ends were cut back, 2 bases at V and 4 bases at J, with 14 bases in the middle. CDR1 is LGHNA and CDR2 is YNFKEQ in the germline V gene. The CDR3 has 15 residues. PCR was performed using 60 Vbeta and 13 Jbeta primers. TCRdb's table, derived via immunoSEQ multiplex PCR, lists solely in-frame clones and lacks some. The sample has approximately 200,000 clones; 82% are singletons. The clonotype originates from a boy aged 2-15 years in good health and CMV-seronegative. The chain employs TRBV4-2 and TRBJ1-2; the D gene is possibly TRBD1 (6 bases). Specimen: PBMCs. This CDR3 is CASSQPGGPIYGYTF. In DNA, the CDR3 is TGTGCCAGCAGCCAACCCGGGGGGCCCATCTATGGCTACACCTTC.